This T cell receptor (beta chain) is drawn from a study of OX40 agonist ivuxolimab in advanced cancers. Across the study: Antecedent anti-PD-1, anti-PD-L1 or anti-CTLA-4 therapy was permissible, with 35% to 40% having received some.

Notes on this clone: The target antigen is unknown.

TCRdb's table, derived via immunoSEQ multiplex PCR, lists solely in-frame clones and lacks some. This sample has about 19,000 clones, with approximately 90% found just once. Study findings and constraints: CD4+ T cells averaged fewer expanded clones than CD8+ T cells. Both CD4+ and CD8+ T cell populations in blood had undergone clonal expansion by week 6 at 0.1 to 3.0 mg/kg.

Trimming pared 7 bases from V and 6 bases from J, leaving 12 bases between. The germline CDR1 and CDR2 sequences are GTSNPN and SVGIG (reference sequence). This CDR3 has 11 residues. On cycle 4 day 1 and cycle 7 day 1, as well as at baseline, blood was sampled. This sequence joins TRBV30 and TRBJ1-1; D may be TRBD1 (5 bases). This receptor was identified in an adult with an advanced solid tumor such as melanoma, head and neck, liver or kidney cancer. The material was CD4+ or CD8+ T cells sorted from blood, obtained in a trial of the OX40 agonist ivuxolimab. Written as DNA, the CDR3 is TGTGCCTCCCAGGGTTTTGCTGAAGCTTTCTTT. Residues: CASQGFAEAFF.